The 13 T cell receptor beta chains listed next were all sequenced from one sample in a study of regulatory T cells in long-lasting Graves disease. Building of the TCR beta libraries involved iRepertoire HTBI primers and Arm-PCR of CDR3 regions. TCRdb reprocessed the multiplex PCR reads with MiXCR, giving one entry per CDR3 protein. The sample lists 350,000 to 500,000 distinct CDR3 sequences, over 20% occurring once. Documented time point: persistent/refractory GD, antithyroid drugs over 5 years with positive TRAb. PBMC RNA served as the TCR library source. Sequencing was performed on peripheral blood mononuclear cells (PBMCs), taken when the disease was refractory, from a patient treated with antithyroid drugs. The receptor source for this set is a female donor with Graves disease.

This clonotype has only a few counts. The rearrangement joins TRBV5-1 to TRBJ2-5; TRBD1 matches at 10 bases. The CDR3 is made up of 15 amino acids. Trimming took 1 base from V and 4 from J; bases not matched to a gene: 4. The germline gives CDR1 SGHRS, CDR2 YFSETQ. CDR3 sequence reads: CASSLRTGGGETQYF. CDR3 in DNA: TGCGCCAGCAGCTTGCGGACAGGGGGGGGAGAGACCCAGTACTTC.

The V call is TRBV19, the J call TRBJ2-2; tentative D call: TRBD2 (6 bases). The CDR3 is made up of 14 amino acids. CDR1 LNHDA and CDR2 SQIVND come from the germline V gene (reference sequence). Trimming removed 5 bases at V and 6 bases at J, with 13 bases between. The CDR3 loop reads CASSGMPGAGELFF. Written as DNA, the CDR3 is TGTGCCAGTAGTGGGATGCCGGGAGCCGGGGAGCTGTTTTTT.

In its sample, this clonotype was seen many times. The chain combines TRBV28 with TRBJ2-7; D gene unclear. Germline V lookup: CDR1 MDHEN, CDR2 SYDVKM. This CDR3 spans 12 amino acids. Trimming removed 4 bases from V and 6 bases from J, with 10 bases in between. CDR3 nucleotide sequence: TGTGCCAGCAGTTCCACCCTCGCCGAGCAGTACTTC. This sequence encodes CASSSTLAEQYF. The variable domain in full, completed from reference TRBV28 and TRBJ2-7, reads DVKVTQSSRYLVKRTGEKVFLECVQDMDHENMFWYRQDPGLGLRLIYFSYDVKMKEKGDIPEGYSVSREKKERFSLILESASTNQTSMYLCASSSTLAEQYFGPGTRLTVT.

This clonotype was detected only a few times. Given a much more abundant clone one base away, this may be a read error. V is TRBV5-4 and J is TRBJ2-7; D remains unclear. The CDR3 is 13 residues long. Germline loops: CDR1 SGHNT, CDR2 YYREEE (reference sequence). V lost 0 bases and J lost 1, with 5 bases in between. CDR3: CASSLDTSYEQYF. The CDR3 DNA is TGTGCCAGCAGCTTGGACACGTCCTACGAGCAGTACTTC.

This clonotype has at least ten counts. At one of its ends the junction is not consistent with the germline gene, which may arise from a read error. The chain uses TRBV19 and TRBJ1-2; no clear D gene. The length of the CDR3 is 13 residues. Germline V gene data show CDR1 as LNHDA and CDR2 as SQIVND (reference sequence). CDR3 in amino acids: CASSPGPTYSYTF. For the CDR3, the DNA is TGTGCCAGTAGCCCCGGACCCACCTATAGCTACACCTTC.

There are many counts of this clonotype. The rearrangement joins TRBV28 to TRBJ2-7; 9 positions match TRBD2. The CDR3 spans 16 residues. Germline CDR1 is MDHEN and CDR2 is SYDVKM. V lost 6 bases to trimming and J lost 2 bases; unmatched junction nucleotides: 11. The CDR3 spells CASSRSSASGTYEQYF. The CDR3, as DNA: TGTGCCAGCAGCCGAAGTTCGGCTAGCGGGACCTACGAGCAGTACTTC.

The V call is TRBV5-4, the J call TRBJ2-7, with 10 bases lining up with TRBD2. Unmatched junction bases numbered 3, after V lost 0 bases and J lost 0 bases. Germline CDR1 and CDR2: SGHNT and YYREEE (reference sequence). This CDR3 is built from 16 residues. The CDR3 nucleotides are TGTGCCAGCAGCTTGGAACTAGCGGGACCCTCCTACGAGCAGTACTTC. Translating it yields CASSLELAGPSYEQYF.

The genes are TRBV7-2 and TRBJ1-4; D unresolved. The CDR3 is 13 amino acids. Looked up from germline, CDR1 is SGHTA and CDR2 is FQGNSA. V lost 1 base to trimming and J lost 7 bases, with 7 bases between them. CDR3 in DNA: TGTGCCAGCAGCTTAGAAGTCTCTGAAAAACTGTTTTTT. Amino acid sequence: CASSLEVSEKLFF.

This clonotype came up many times. The rearrangement links TRBV28 to TRBJ1-5, with D unclear. Germline assignment: CDR1 MDHEN and CDR2 SYDVKM. There are 16 residues in the CDR3. Between the trimmed V and J ends, which lost 4 bases and 0 bases, there was a span of 13 bases. CDR3 coding DNA: TGTGCCAGCAGTTCCGAACGGAGCTATAGCAATCAGCCCCAGCATTTT. Residues: CASSSERSYSNQPQHF. Full variable domain (outside the CDR3, taken from reference TRBV28 and TRBJ1-5): DVKVTQSSRYLVKRTGEKVFLECVQDMDHENMFWYRQDPGLGLRLIYFSYDVKMKEKGDIPEGYSVSREKKERFSLILESASTNQTSMYLCASSSERSYSNQPQHFGDGTRLSIL.

At least ten counts were recorded for this clonotype. The chain is built from TRBV11-1 and TRBJ2-7, with 10 bases matching TRBD2. This CDR3 has 15 amino acids. CDR1 and CDR2 (germline): SGHAT, FQDESV (reference sequence). V trimming: 3 bases; J trimming: 6 bases; junction bases outside the gene matches: 8. The DNA of the CDR3 is TGTGCCAGCAGCTTGGTAGTAGCGGGAGGTTCCGAGCAGTACTTC. Amino acids: CASSLVVAGGSEQYF.

Details on this clonotype: This could be a read error, since a much larger clone is one nucleotide away. This rearrangement joins TRBV18 to TRBJ1-3; maybe TRBD1 (5 bases). CDR3 length: 16 amino acids. CDR1 and CDR2 (germline): KGHSH, LQKENI. The CDR3 here is CASAPGTTGSGNTIYF. CDR3 DNA sequence: TGTGCCAGCGCACCCGGGACGACCGGCTCTGGAAACACCATATATTTT. Full variable domain (outside the CDR3, taken from reference TRBV18 and TRBJ1-3): NAGVMQNPRHLVRRRGQEARLRCSPMKGHSHVYWYRQLPEEGLKFMVYLQKENIIDESGMPKERFSAEFPKEGPSILRIQQVVRGDSAAYFCASAPGTTGSGNTIYFGEGSWLTVV.

This clonotype was found many times. The V gene is TRBV20-1, the J gene TRBJ2-7; D is perhaps TRBD1 or TRBD2 (6 bases each). This CDR3 comprises 14 residues. V dropped 6 bases and J dropped 2 bases, with 17 bases sitting between them. The V gene's germline CDR1 is DFQATT and CDR2 SNEGSKA (reference sequence). Here the CDR3 DNA reads TGCAGTGCGGGCAGTCCCCGGGGGCCCTACGAGCAGTACTTC. Its protein product is CSAGSPRGPYEQYF.

This clonotype was observed a handful of times. J is TRBJ2-5 and V is TRBV5-4, with D possibly TRBD2 on 7 matching bases. This CDR3 comprises 15 residues. The V gene's germline CDR1 is SGHNT and CDR2 YYREEE (reference sequence). V lost 0 bases and J lost 4, with 13 bases in between. The CDR3 DNA reads TGTGCCAGCAGCTTGGCCCCAGGGGAGGGAGAGACCCAGTACTTC. Translation: CASSLAPGEGETQYF. Using reference TRBV5-4 and TRBJ2-5 for the parts outside the CDR3, the full variable domain is ETGVTQSPTHLIKTRGQQVTLRCSSQSGHNTVSWYQQALGQGPQFIFQYYREEENGRGNFPPRFSGLQFPNYSSELNVNALELDDSALYLCASSLAPGEGETQYFGPGTRLLVL.